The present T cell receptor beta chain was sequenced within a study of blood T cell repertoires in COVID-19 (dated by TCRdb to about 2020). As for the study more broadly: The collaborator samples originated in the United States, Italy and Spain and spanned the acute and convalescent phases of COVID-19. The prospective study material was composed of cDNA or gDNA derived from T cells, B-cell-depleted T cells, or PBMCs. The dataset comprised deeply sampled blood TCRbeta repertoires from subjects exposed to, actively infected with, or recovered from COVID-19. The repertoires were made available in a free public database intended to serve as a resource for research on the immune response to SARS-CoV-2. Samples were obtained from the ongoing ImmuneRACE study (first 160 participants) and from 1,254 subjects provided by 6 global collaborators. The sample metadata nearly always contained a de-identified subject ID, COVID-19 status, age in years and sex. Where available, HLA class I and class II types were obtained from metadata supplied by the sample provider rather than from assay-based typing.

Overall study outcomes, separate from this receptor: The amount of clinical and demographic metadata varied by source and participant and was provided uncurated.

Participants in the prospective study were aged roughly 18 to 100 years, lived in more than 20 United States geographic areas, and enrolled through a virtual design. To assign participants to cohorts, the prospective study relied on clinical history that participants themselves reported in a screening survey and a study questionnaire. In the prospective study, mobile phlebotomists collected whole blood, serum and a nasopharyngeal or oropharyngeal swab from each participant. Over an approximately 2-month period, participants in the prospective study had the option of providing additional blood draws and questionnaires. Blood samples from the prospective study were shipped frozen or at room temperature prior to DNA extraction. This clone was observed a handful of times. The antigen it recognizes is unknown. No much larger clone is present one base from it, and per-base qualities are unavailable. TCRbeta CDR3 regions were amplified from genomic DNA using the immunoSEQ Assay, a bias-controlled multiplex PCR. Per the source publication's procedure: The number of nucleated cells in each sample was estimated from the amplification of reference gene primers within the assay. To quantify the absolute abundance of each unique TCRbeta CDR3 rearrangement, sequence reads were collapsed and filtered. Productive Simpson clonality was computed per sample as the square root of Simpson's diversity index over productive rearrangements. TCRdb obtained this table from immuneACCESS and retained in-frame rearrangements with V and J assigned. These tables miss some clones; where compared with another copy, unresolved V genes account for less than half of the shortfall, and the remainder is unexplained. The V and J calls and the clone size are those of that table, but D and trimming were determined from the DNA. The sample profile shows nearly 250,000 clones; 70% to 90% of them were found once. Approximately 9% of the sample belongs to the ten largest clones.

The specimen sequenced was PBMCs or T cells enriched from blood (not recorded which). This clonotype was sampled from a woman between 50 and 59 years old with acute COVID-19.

The sequence in DNA is TGTGCCAGCAGCCAAGATTTGGCGGGTACTGAAGCTTTCTTT. This codes for CASSQDLAGTEAFF. The V gene is TRBV3-1 (or the pseudogene TRBV3-2) and the J gene is TRBJ1-1, with no confidently assigned D gene. V is clipped by 0 bases and J by 5 bases, and the sequence between their germline boundaries is 10 bases long. CDR1 and CDR2, looked up from the germline V gene (reference sequence), are LGHDT and YNNKEL. Including cysteine and phenylalanine, the CDR3 has 14 amino acids. Just CDR3 DNA is preserved here, 42 bases in frame from base 1.